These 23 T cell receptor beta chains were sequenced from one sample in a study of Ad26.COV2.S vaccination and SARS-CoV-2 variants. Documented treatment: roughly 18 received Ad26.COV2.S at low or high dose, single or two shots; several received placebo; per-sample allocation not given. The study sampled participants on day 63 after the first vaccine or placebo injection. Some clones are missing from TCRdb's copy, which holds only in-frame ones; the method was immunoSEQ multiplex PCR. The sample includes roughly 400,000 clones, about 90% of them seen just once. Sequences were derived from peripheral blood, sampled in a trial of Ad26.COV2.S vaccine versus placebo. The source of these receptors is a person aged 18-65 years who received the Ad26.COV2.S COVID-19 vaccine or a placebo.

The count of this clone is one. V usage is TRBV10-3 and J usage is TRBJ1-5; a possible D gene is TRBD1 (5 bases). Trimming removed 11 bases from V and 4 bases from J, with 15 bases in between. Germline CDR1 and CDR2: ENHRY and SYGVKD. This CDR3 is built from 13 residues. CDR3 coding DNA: TGTGCCTCGAGTATGGGGCAAAATCAGCCCCAGCATTTT. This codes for CASSMGQNQPQHF.

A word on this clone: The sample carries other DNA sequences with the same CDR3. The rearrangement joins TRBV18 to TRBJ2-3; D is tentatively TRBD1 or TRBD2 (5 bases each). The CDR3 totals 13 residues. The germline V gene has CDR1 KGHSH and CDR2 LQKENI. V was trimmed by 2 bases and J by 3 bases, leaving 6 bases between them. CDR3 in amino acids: CASSPGGTDTQYF. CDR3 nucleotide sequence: TGTGCCAGCTCACCAGGGGGAACAGATACGCAGTATTTT.

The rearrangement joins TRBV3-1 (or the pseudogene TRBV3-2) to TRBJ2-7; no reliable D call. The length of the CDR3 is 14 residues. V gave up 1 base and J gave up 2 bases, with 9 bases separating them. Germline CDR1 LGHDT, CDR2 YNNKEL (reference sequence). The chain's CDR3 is CASSQGNLPYEQYF. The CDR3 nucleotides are TGTGCCAGCAGCCAAGGTAACTTGCCCTACGAGCAGTACTTC.

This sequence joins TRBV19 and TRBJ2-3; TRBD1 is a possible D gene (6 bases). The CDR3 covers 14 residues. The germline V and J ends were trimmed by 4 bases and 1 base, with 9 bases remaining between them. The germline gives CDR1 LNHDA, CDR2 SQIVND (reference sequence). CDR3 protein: CASSNRAGTDTQYF. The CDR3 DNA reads TGTGCCAGTAGTAACAGGGCCGGCACAGATACGCAGTATTTT. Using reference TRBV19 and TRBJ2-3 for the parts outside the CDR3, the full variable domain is DGGITQSPKYLFRKEGQNVTLSCEQNLNHDAMYWYRQDPGQGLRLIYYSQIVNDFQKGDIAEGYSVSREKKESFPLTVTSAQKNPTAFYLCASSNRAGTDTQYFGPGTRLTVL.

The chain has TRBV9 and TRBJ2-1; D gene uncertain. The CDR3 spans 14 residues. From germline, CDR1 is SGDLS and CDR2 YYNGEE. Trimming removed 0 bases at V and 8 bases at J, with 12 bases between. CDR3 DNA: TGTGCCAGCAGCGTAGATGTCGCTTTGGATGAGCAGTTCTTC. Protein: CASSVDVALDEQFF.

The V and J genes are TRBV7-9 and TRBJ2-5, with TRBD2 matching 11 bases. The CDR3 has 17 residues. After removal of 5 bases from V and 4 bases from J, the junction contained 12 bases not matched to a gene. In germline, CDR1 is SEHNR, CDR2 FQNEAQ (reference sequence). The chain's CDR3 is CASSLPPSGRSGETQYF. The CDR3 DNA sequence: TGTGCCAGCAGCCTTCCCCCTAGCGGGAGGAGTGGAGAGACCCAGTACTTC.

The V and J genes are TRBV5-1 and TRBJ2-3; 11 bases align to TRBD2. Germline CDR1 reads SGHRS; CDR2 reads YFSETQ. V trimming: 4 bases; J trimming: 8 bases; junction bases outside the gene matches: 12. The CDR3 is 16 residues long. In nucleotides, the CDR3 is TGCGCCAGCAGCCCCCCGGGACTAGCGGCCTTCTCTACGCAGTATTTT. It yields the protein CASSPPGLAAFSTQYF.

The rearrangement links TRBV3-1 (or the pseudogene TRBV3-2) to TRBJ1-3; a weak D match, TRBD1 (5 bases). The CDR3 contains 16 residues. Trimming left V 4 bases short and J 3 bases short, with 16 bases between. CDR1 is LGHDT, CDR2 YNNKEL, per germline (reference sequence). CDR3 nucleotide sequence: TGTGCCAGCAGCCGACAGACAACGGTCTTTGGAAACACCATATATTTT. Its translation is CASSRQTTVFGNTIYF.

CDR3 coding DNA: TGTGCCAGCAGCCTAAAGTCCGAGGACCCAGGCGACGAGCAGTACTTC. The encoded protein is CASSLKSEDPGDEQYF. The chain links TRBV27 to TRBJ2-7; D not certain. Germline CDR1 is MNHEY and CDR2 is SMNVEV (reference sequence). The CDR3 is 16 residues long. V was cut by 6 bases and J by 5 bases, with 23 bases left in between.

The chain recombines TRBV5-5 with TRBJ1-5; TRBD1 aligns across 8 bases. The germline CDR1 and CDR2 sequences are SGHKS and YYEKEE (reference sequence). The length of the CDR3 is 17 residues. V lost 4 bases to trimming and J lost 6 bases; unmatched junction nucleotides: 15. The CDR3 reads CASSIGQGIARGQPQHF. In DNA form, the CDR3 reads TGTGCCAGCAGCATTGGACAGGGAATAGCACGGGGTCAGCCCCAGCATTTT.

CDR3 region: CASSVGFRVEYGYTF. Written as DNA, the CDR3 is TGTGCCAGCAGCGTCGGGTTCAGGGTAGAATATGGCTACACCTTC. The chain uses TRBV5-4 and TRBJ1-2; D is possibly TRBD1 (5 bases). This CDR3 is built from 15 residues. The V end was cut by 4 bases, the J end by 5 bases, with 18 bases between. Germline V CDR1 and CDR2: SGHNT, YYREEE (reference sequence).

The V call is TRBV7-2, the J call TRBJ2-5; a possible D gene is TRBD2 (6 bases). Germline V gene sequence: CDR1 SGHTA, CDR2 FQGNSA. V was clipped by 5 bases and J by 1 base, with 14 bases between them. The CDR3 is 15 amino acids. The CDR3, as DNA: TGTGCCAGCAGCCCTTCCCGGGAGTCCCAAGAGACCCAGTACTTC. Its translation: CASSPSRESQETQYF. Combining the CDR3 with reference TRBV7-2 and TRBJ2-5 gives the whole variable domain GAGVSQSPSNKVTEKGKDVELRCDPISGHTALYWYRQSLGQGLEFLIYFQGNSAPDKSGLPSDRFSAERTGGSVSTLTIQRTQQEDSAVYLCASSPSRESQETQYFGPGTRLLVL.

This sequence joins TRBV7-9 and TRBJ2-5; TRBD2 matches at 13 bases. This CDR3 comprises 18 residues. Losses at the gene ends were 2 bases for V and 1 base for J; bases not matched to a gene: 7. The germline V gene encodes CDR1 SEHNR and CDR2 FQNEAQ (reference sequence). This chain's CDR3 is CASSLRRTSGRGQETQYF. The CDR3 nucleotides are TGTGCCAGCAGCTTACGAAGGACTAGCGGGAGAGGCCAAGAGACCCAGTACTTC.

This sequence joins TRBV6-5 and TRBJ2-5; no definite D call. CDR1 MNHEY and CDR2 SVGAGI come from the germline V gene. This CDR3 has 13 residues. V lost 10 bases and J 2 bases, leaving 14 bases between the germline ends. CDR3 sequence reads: CATRRSPQETQYF. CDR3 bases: TGTGCCACTAGAAGGAGCCCTCAAGAGACCCAGTACTTC.

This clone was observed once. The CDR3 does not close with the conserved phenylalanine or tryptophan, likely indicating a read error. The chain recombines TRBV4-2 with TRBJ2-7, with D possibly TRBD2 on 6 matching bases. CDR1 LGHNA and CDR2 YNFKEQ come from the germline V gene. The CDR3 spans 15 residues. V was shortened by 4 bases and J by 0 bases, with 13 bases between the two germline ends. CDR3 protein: CASSREAGSSYEQYL. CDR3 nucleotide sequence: TGTGCCAGCAGCCGGGAGGCAGGGAGCTCCTACGAGCAGTACCTC.

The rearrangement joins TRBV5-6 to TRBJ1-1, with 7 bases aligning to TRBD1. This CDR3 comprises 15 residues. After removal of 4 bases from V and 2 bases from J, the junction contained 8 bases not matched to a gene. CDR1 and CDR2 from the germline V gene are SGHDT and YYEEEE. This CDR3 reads CASSALTGDNTEAFF. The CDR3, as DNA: TGTGCCAGCAGCGCCCTTACAGGGGACAACACTGAAGCTTTCTTT.

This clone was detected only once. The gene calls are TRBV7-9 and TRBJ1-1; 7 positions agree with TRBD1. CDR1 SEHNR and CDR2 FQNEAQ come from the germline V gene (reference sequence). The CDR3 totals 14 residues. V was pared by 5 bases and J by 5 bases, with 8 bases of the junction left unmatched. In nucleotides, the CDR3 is TGTGCCAGCAGCCTGCAGGGGGGGATAACTGAAGCTTTCTTT. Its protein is CASSLQGGITEAFF.

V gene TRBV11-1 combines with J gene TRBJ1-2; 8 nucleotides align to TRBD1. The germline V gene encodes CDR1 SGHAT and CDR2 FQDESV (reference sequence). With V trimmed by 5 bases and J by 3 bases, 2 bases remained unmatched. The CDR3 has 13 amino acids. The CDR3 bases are TGTGCCAGCAGCCGGGACAGGCACTATGGCTACACCTTC. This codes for CASSRDRHYGYTF.

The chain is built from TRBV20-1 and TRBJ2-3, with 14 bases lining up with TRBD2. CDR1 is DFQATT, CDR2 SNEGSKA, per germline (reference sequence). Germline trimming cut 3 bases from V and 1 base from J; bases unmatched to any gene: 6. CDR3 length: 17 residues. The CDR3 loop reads CSASGTSGSWGTDTQYF. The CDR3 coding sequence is TGCAGTGCTAGTGGGACTAGCGGGAGTTGGGGCACAGATACGCAGTATTTT.

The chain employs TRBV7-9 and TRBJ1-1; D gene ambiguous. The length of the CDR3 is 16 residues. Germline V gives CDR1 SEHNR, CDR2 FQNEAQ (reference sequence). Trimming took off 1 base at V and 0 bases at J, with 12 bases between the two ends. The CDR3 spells CASSLVGQSMNTEAFF. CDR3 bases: TGTGCCAGCAGCTTAGTAGGGCAGAGCATGAACACTGAAGCTTTCTTT.

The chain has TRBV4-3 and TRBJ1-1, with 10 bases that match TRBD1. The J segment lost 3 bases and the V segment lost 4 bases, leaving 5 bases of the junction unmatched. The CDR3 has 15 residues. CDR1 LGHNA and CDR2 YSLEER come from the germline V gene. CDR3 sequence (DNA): TGCGCCAGCAGCCCGGGACAGGGGACTTACACTGAAGCTTTCTTT. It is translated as CASSPGQGTYTEAFF.

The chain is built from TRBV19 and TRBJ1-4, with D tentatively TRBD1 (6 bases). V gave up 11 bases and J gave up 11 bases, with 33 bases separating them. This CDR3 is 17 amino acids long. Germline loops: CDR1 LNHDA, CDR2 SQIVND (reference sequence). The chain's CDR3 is CASETGFLSDPGRKLFF. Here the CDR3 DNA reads TGTGCCTCTGAGACAGGCTTCCTCTCCGATCCCGGGAGGAAACTGTTTTTT.

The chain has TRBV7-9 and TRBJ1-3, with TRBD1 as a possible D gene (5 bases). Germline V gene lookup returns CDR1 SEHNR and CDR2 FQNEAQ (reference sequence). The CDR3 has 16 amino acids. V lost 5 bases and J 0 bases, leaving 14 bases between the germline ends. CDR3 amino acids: CASSDPSGDSGNTIYF. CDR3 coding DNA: TGTGCCAGCAGCGACCCATCGGGGGACTCTGGAAACACCATATATTTT.